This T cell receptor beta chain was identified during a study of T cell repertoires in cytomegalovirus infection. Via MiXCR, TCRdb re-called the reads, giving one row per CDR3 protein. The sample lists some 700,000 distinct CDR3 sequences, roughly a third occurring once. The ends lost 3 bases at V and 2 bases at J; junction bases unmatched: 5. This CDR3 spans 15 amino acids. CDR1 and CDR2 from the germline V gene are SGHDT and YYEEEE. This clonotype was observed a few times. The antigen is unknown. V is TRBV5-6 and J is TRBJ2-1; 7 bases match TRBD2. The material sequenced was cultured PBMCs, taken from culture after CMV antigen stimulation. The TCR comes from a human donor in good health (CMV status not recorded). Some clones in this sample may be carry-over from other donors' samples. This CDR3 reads CASSSVAGAYNEQFF. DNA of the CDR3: TGTGCCAGCAGCTCCGTGGCGGGGGCCTACAATGAGCAGTTCTTC.